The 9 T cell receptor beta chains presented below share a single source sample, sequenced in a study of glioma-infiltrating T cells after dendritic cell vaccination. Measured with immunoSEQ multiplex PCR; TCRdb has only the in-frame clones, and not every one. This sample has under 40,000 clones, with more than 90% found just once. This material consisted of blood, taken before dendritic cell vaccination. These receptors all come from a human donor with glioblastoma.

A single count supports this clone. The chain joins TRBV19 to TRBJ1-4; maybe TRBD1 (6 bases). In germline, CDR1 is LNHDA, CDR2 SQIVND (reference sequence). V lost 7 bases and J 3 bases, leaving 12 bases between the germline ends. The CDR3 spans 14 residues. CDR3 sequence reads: CASMSRGSNEKLFF. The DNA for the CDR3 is TGTGCCAGTATGAGCAGGGGTTCTAATGAAAAACTGTTTTTT.

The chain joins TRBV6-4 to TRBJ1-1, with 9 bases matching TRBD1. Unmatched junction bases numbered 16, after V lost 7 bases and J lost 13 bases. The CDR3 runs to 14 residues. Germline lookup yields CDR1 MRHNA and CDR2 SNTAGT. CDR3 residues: CASTPTPGTGNVFF. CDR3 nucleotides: TGTGCCAGCACCCCTACTCCCGGGACAGGGAACGTTTTCTTT.

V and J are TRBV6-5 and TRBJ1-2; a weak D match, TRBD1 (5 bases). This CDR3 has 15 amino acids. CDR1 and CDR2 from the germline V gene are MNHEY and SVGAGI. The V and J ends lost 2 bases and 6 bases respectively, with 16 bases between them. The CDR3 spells CASSYKAGTKNGYTF. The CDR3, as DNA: TGTGCCAGCAGTTACAAGGCCGGGACTAAGAATGGCTACACCTTC.

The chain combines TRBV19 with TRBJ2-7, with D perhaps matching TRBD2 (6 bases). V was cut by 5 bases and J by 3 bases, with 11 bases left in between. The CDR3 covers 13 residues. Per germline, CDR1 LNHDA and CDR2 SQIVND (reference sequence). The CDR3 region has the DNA TGTGCCAGTAGTCCGGGGGACGGCTACGAGCAGTACTTC. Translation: CASSPGDGYEQYF.

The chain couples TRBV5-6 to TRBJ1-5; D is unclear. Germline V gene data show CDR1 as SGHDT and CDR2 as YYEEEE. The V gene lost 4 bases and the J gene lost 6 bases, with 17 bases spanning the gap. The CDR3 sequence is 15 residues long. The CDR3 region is CASSSGGSSSQPQHF. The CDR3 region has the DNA TGTGCCAGCAGCAGCGGAGGAAGTAGTAGTCAGCCCCAGCATTTT.

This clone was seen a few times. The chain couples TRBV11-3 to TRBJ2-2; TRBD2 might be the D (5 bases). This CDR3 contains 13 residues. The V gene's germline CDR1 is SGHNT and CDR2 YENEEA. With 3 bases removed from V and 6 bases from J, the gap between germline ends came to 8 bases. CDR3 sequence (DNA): TGTGCCAGCAGCTTGAGGGATCCCGGGGAGCTGTTTTTT. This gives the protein CASSLRDPGELFF. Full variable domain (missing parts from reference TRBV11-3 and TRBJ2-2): EAGVVQSPRYKIIEKKQPVAFWCNPISGHNTLYWYLQNLGQGPELLIRYENEEAVDDSQLPKDRFSAERLKGVDSTLKIQPAELGDSAVYLCASSLRDPGELFFGEGSRLTVL.

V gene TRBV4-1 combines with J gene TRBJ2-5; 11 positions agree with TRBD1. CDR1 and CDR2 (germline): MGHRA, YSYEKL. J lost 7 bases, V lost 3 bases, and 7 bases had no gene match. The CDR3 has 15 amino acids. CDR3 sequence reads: CASSHPGQGDRTQYF. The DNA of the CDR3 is TGCGCCAGCAGCCACCCGGGACAGGGGGATCGGACCCAGTACTTC.

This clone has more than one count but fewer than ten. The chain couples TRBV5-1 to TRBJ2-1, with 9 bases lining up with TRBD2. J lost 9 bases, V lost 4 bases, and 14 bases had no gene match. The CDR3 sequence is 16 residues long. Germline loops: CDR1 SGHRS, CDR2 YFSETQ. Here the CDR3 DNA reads TGCGCCAGCAGCCCTGGCCTACGGGATAGCGGGGGTGAGCAGTTCTTC. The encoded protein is CASSPGLRDSGGEQFF. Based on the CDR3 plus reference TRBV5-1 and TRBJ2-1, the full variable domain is KAGVTQTPRYLIKTRGQQVTLSCSPISGHRSVSWYQQTPGQGLQFLFEYFSETQRNKGNFPGRFSGRQFSNSRSEMNVSTLELGDSALYLCASSPGLRDSGGEQFFGPGTRLTVL.

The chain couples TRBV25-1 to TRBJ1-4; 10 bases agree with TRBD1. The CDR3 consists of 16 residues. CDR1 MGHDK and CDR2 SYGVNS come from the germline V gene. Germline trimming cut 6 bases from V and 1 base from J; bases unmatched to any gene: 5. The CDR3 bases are TGTGCCAGCAGGGACAGGGGGGGTTTAACTAATGAAAAACTGTTTTTT. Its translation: CASRDRGGLTNEKLFF. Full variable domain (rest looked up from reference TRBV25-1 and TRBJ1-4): EADIYQTPRYLVIGTGKKITLECSQTMGHDKMYWYQQDPGMELHLIHYSYGVNSTEKGDLSSESTVSRIRTEHFPLTLESARPSHTSQYLCASRDRGGLTNEKLFFGSGTQLSVL.